The 18 T cell receptor beta chains presented below share a single source sample, sequenced in a study of blood T cell repertoires in COVID-19. Produced via immunoSEQ multiplex PCR; TCRdb's table is partial and in-frame only. The sample holds about 120,000 clones, 60% to 85% seen once. Sequencing used peripheral blood. The receptors originated from a man between 70 and 80 years old with acute or convalescent COVID-19.

The gene calls are TRBV3-1 (or the pseudogene TRBV3-2) and TRBJ2-7; D may be TRBD1 (6 bases). Trimming took off 4 bases at V and 1 base at J, with 11 bases between the two ends. The germline CDR1 and CDR2 sequences are LGHDT and YNNKEL (reference sequence). There are 14 residues in the CDR3. The CDR3 sequence is CASSPQQGSYEQYF. CDR3 coding DNA: TGTGCCAGCAGCCCACAACAGGGATCCTACGAGCAGTACTTC.

The chain links TRBV2 to TRBJ2-1; 13 bases line up with TRBD2. The ends lost 5 bases at V and 6 bases at J; junction bases unmatched: 4. The V gene's germline CDR1 is SNHLY and CDR2 FYNNEI. The CDR3 length is 15 residues. CDR3 loop: CASSQTSGGINEQFF. In DNA, the CDR3 is TGTGCCAGCAGTCAGACTAGCGGGGGGATCAATGAGCAGTTCTTC. The full variable domain, with the rest looked up from reference TRBV2 and TRBJ2-1, is EPEVTQTPSHQVTQMGQEVILRCVPISNHLYFYWYRQILGQKVEFLVSFYNNEISEKSEIFDDQFSVERPDGSNFTLKIRSTKLEDSAMYFCASSQTSGGINEQFFGPGTRLTVL.

This sequence joins TRBV11-2 and TRBJ2-5, with TRBD2 matching 10 bases. V was clipped by 5 bases and J by 5 bases; unmatched bases: 11. The CDR3 length is 16 residues. Germline V CDR1 and CDR2: SGHAT, FQNNGV. CDR3 bases: TGTGCCAGCAGCGCCCAACTAAGCGGGGGGGTCGAGACCCAGTACTTC. Protein: CASSAQLSGGVETQYF.

The V and J genes are TRBV5-1 and TRBJ2-2; D perhaps matches TRBD2 (7 bases). The CDR3 is made up of 16 amino acids. The V gene's germline CDR1 is SGHRS and CDR2 YFSETQ. Trimming took 4 bases from V and 4 from J, leaving 17 bases between them. CDR3 DNA sequence: TGCGCCAGCAGCCCGAGGGGGGGGCCGGGCACCGGGGAGCTGTTTTTT. Translation: CASSPRGGPGTGELFF.

This chain connects TRBV13 to TRBJ2-2, with D maybe TRBD2 (5 bases). The V gene lost 2 bases and the J gene lost 5 bases, with 6 bases spanning the gap. This CDR3 has 13 residues. Germline assignment: CDR1 PRHDT and CDR2 FYEKMQ (reference sequence). The CDR3 loop is CASSLSGTGELFF. The CDR3 bases are TGTGCCAGCAGCTTATCGGGAACCGGGGAGCTGTTTTTT. The variable domain in full, completed from reference TRBV13 and TRBJ2-2, reads AAGVIQSPRHLIKEKRETATLKCYPIPRHDTVYWYQQGPGQDPQFLISFYEKMQSDKGSIPDRFSAQQFSDYHSELNMSSLELGDSALYFCASSLSGTGELFFGEGSRLTVL.

The chain combines TRBV5-1 with TRBJ2-2; 9 nucleotides agree with TRBD1. CDR1 is SGHRS and CDR2 is YFSETQ in the germline V gene. The CDR3 extends over 14 amino acids. V shed 3 bases, J shed 6 bases, and the junction held 3 bases outside the gene matches. Here the CDR3 reads CASSWGTGSGELFF. The CDR3 DNA reads as TGCGCCAGCAGCTGGGGGACAGGGTCCGGGGAGCTGTTTTTT.

The V and J genes are TRBV5-1 and TRBJ1-2; tentative D call: TRBD1 (5 bases). CDR1 and CDR2 (germline): SGHRS, YFSETQ. With 4 bases removed from V and 5 bases from J, the gap between germline ends came to 9 bases. The length of the CDR3 is 12 residues. The CDR3: CASSTDIYGYTF. The CDR3 DNA reads as TGCGCCAGCAGCACGGACATATATGGCTACACCTTC. The full variable domain, its missing parts supplied by reference TRBV5-1 and TRBJ1-2, is KAGVTQTPRYLIKTRGQQVTLSCSPISGHRSVSWYQQTPGQGLQFLFEYFSETQRNKGNFPGRFSGRQFSNSRSEMNVSTLELGDSALYLCASSTDIYGYTFGSGTRLTVV.

The chain carries TRBV7-6 and TRBJ1-4; TRBD1 aligns across 8 bases. The V gene's germline CDR1 is SGHVS and CDR2 FNYEAQ. The CDR3 length is 16 residues. J lost 6 bases, V lost 0 bases, and 6 bases had no gene match. CDR3 in DNA: TGTGCCAGCAGCTTAGCGGCCGGACAGGGTCATGAAAAACTGTTTTTT. Its translation: CASSLAAGQGHEKLFF.

V usage is TRBV5-8 and J usage is TRBJ1-5, with D perhaps TRBD1 (5 bases). Germline loops: CDR1 SGHTS, CDR2 YDEGEE. The CDR3 contains 16 residues. Trimming pared 4 bases from V and 4 bases from J, leaving 18 bases between. The CDR3 coding sequence is TGTGCCAGCAGCCTGGGACTCACCCCCGGTAATCAGCCCCAGCATTTT. This gives the protein CASSLGLTPGNQPQHF.

The chain joins TRBV6-2 or TRBV6-3 to TRBJ2-1; TRBD2 might be the D (6 bases). Trimming shortened V by 4 bases and J by 0 bases, and 19 bases separated the two germline ends. CDR1 and CDR2 from the germline V gene are MNHEY and SVGEGT. This CDR3 spans 18 amino acids. CDR3 bases: TGTGCCAGCAGTTCTTCCTCTTCACTAGCCCTCTCCTACAATGAGCAGTTCTTC. The encoded protein is CASSSSSSLALSYNEQFF.

The V call is TRBV7-6, the J call TRBJ2-2; TRBD2 aligns across 12 bases. Germline CDR1 SGHVS, CDR2 FNYEAQ. V lost 4 bases, J lost 7 bases, and 4 bases stayed unmatched. This CDR3 contains 15 residues. In DNA form, the CDR3 reads TGTGCCAGCAGCTCCCGGGGACTAGCGGGCGGGGAGCTGTTTTTT. It codes for CASSSRGLAGGELFF.

The chain employs TRBV7-6 and TRBJ2-4; 8 nucleotides line up with TRBD1. The CDR3 length is 15 residues. J was trimmed by 0 bases and V by 4 bases; bases with no gene match: 2. Germline CDR1 is SGHVS and CDR2 is FNYEAQ. The CDR3 nucleotides are TGTGCCAGCAGCTCCGACAGGGGAGCCAAAAACATTCAGTACTTC. Protein: CASSSDRGAKNIQYF.

This clone showed up many times. The gene calls are TRBV18 and TRBJ1-4, with TRBD1 identical over 10 bases. The length of the CDR3 is 18 residues. Looked up from germline, CDR1 is KGHSH and CDR2 is LQKENI. V shed 5 bases, J shed 2 bases, and the junction held 11 bases outside the gene matches. This CDR3 reads CASSASGTGVTTNEKLFF. The CDR3 nucleotides are TGTGCCAGCTCAGCCTCCGGGACAGGGGTTACGACTAATGAAAAACTGTTTTTT. The whole variable domain, remainder taken from reference TRBV18 and TRBJ1-4, is NAGVMQNPRHLVRRRGQEARLRCSPMKGHSHVYWYRQLPEEGLKFMVYLQKENIIDESGMPKERFSAEFPKEGPSILRIQQVVRGDSAAYFCASSASGTGVTTNEKLFFGSGTQLSVL.

The rearrangement joins TRBV7-6 to TRBJ2-7; D is possibly TRBD2 (6 bases). CDR1 SGHVS and CDR2 FNYEAQ come from the germline V gene. V gave up 3 bases and J gave up 6 bases, with 15 bases separating them. The CDR3 runs 14 residues. The CDR3 nucleotides read TGTGCCAGCAGCTTGGGACTCCCGGGCGGCGAGCAGTACTTC. Protein product: CASSLGLPGGEQYF.

The chain employs TRBV6-5 and TRBJ2-7; 7 bases fit TRBD1. Germline-derived CDR1 and CDR2 are MNHEY and SVGAGI. This CDR3 region has 13 residues. Trimming at V came to 5 bases and at J to 6 bases, leaving 7 bases not matched to a gene. CDR3 sequence (DNA): TGTGCCAGCAGTCAGACAGGGCTAACCGAGCAGTACTTC. Its protein product is CASSQTGLTEQYF.

The chain employs TRBV27 and TRBJ2-3; 10 bases are shared with TRBD2. Germline CDR1 MNHEY, CDR2 SMNVEV (reference sequence). V lost 5 bases, J lost 0 bases, and 8 bases stayed unmatched. The CDR3 totals 17 residues. CDR3: CASSMGASGGSTDTQYF. The CDR3 DNA reads TGTGCCAGCAGTATGGGGGCTAGCGGGGGTAGCACAGATACGCAGTATTTT.

V gene TRBV5-6 combines with J gene TRBJ1-3; 7 nucleotides match TRBD1. Trimming at V came to 4 bases and at J to 0 bases, leaving 7 bases not matched to a gene. The germline V gene encodes CDR1 SGHDT and CDR2 YYEEEE. There are 16 residues in the CDR3. The CDR3 is CASSPNRGSSGNTIYF. CDR3 nucleotides: TGTGCCAGCAGCCCTAACAGGGGAAGCTCTGGAAACACCATATATTTT. Looking up the rest from reference TRBV5-6 and TRBJ1-3 gives the full variable domain: DAGVTQSPTHLIKTRGQQVTLRCSPKSGHDTVSWYQQALGQGPQFIFQYYEEEERQRGNFPDRFSGHQFPNYSSELNVNALLLGDSALYLCASSPNRGSSGNTIYFGEGSWLTVV.

V gene TRBV12-3 or TRBV12-4 combines with J gene TRBJ1-2; no clear D gene. Trimming left V 6 bases short and J 5 bases short, with 7 bases between. There are 11 residues in the CDR3. The CDR3 spells CASRHRYGYTF. CDR3 DNA sequence: TGTGCCAGCAGGCACCGGTATGGCTACACCTTC.